The clone carrying this T cell receptor beta chain was counted between two and nine times. Its antigen is unknown. The entry originates in a study of CD8 T cells in ankylosing spondylitis. Study-level findings and limits: A TCR beta motif of fewer than ten highly homologous variants appeared characteristic of ankylosing spondylitis blood.

TCRdb processed the 5' RACE reads anew with MiXCR; each CDR3 protein has one entry. The data contain 150,000 to 200,000 distinct CDR3 sequences, roughly a third of them singletons. The V end lost 5 bases, the J end lost 4 bases, and 15 bases lay between the germline ends. Looked up from germline, CDR1 is SGHVS and CDR2 is FNYEAQ. CDR3 length: 15 amino acids. The source of this sequence is a male donor with ankylosing spondylitis. The specimen sequenced was synovial fluid, either unsorted or a sorted T cell fraction (not recorded which). The V gene is TRBV7-6, the J gene TRBJ1-5, with TRBD1 as a possible D gene (6 bases). The CDR3 here is CASSLQTGLNQPQHF. The CDR3 nucleotides read TGTGCCAGCAGCCTTCAGACAGGTCTAAATCAGCCCCAGCATTTT.